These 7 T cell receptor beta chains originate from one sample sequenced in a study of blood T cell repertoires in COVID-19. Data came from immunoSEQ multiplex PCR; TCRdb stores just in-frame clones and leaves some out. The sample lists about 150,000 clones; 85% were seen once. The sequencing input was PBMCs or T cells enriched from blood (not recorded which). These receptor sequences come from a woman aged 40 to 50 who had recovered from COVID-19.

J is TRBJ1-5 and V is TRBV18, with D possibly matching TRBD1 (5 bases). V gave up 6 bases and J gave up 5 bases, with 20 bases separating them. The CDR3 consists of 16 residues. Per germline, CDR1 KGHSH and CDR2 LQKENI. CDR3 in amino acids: CASSHRQSLWDQPQHF. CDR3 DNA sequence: TGTGCCAGCTCCCATAGACAGTCCCTTTGGGATCAGCCCCAGCATTTT.

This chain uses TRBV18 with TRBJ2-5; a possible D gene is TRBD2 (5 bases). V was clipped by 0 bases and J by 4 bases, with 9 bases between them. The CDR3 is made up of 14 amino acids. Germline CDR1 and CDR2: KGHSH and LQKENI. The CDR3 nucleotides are TGTGCCAGCTCACCACCCTTAGCGCGAGAGACCCAGTACTTC. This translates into CASSPPLARETQYF.

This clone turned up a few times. CDR3 amino acids: CASSSGQGTDTGELFF. The DNA of the CDR3 is TGTGCCAGCAGCTCGGGACAGGGAACGGACACCGGGGAGCTGTTTTTT. The chain combines TRBV9 with TRBJ2-2; 9 bases align to TRBD1. With 4 bases clipped from V and 3 bases from J, the junction kept 7 bases outside the gene matches. The CDR3 has 16 amino acids. Germline V gene lookup returns CDR1 SGDLS and CDR2 YYNGEE. Full variable domain (missing parts from reference TRBV9 and TRBJ2-2): DSGVTQTPKHLITATGQRVTLRCSPRSGDLSVYWYQQSLDQGLQFLIQYYNGEERAKGNILERFSAQQFPDLHSELNLSSLELGDSALYFCASSSGQGTDTGELFFGEGSRLTVL.

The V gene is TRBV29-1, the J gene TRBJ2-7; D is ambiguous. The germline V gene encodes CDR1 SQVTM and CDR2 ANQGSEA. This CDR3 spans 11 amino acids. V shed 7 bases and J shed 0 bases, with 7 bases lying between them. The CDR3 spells CSGVDSYEQYF. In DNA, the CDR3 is TGCAGCGGCGTTGACTCCTACGAGCAGTACTTC.

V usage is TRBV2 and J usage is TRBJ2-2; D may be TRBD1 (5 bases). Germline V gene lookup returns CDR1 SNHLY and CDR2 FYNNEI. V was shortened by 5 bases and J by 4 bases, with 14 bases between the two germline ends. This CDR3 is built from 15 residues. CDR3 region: CASSISRVPTGELFF. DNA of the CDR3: TGTGCCAGCAGTATAAGCAGGGTTCCCACCGGGGAGCTGTTTTTT. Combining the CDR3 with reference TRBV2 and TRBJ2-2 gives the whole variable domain EPEVTQTPSHQVTQMGQEVILRCVPISNHLYFYWYRQILGQKVEFLVSFYNNEISEKSEIFDDQFSVERPDGSNFTLKIRSTKLEDSAMYFCASSISRVPTGELFFGEGSRLTVL.

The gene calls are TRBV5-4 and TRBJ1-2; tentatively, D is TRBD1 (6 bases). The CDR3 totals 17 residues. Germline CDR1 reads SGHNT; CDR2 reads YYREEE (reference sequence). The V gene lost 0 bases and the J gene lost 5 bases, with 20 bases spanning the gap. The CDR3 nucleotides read TGTGCCAGCAGCTTGGACTTGGTCCGGGGGGCTGAATATGGCTACACCTTC. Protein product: CASSLDLVRGAEYGYTF.

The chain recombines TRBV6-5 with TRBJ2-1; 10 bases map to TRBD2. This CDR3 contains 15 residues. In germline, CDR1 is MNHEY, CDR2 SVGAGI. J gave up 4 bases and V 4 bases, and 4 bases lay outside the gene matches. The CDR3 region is CASSFGLAAYNEQFF. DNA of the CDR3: TGTGCCAGCAGTTTCGGACTAGCGGCTTACAATGAGCAGTTCTTC.